The entry that follows covers one TCR beta chain sequence. Its specificity is not known. The sample is drawn from a study of blood T cells in healthy people across ages. Study-wide results and caveats: Across samples, TCR beta diversity tracked strongly with naive T cell percentage. Expanded clonotype changes were possibly confounded by unknown donor CMV status.

Next came a second PCR, run for roughly 6 to 11 cycles, which used a sample-barcoded 5' primer along with a J-beta primer mix. Tags on each cDNA molecule came from a template-switch adaptor with 12 random nucleotides. Each CDR3 protein is one row after TCRdb ran MiXCR on the 5' RACE reads. The data show over 1,500,000 distinct CDR3 sequences, with around 40% seen just once and about 23% held by the top ten. Unmatched junction bases numbered 8, after V lost 2 bases and J lost 2 bases. The germline V gene has CDR1 MGHRA and CDR2 YSYEKL. The CDR3 runs to 16 residues. This chain connects TRBV4-1 to TRBJ1-1; 7 nucleotides agree with TRBD1. The receptor's source is a human donor in good health. The specimen sequenced was blood. The CDR3 coding sequence is TGCGCCAGCAGCCAACACTACAGGGACAGTAACACTGAAGCTTTCTTT. Translation gives CASSQHYRDSNTEAFF.